The clone carrying this T cell receptor (beta chain) has a handful of counts. With a much larger clone just one base away, this may be a read error. V shed 6 bases and J shed 4 bases, with 12 bases lying between them. Germline CDR1 reads ENHRY; CDR2 reads SYGVKD. This CDR3 region has 13 residues. These data originate in a study of T cells in Graves' hyperthyroidism and ophthalmopathy. Looking at the study overall: It was at initial diagnosis, before any treatment, that peripheral blood was collected.

The study excluded patients with uncontrolled infection, other autoimmune disease, pregnancy or lactation. Clinicians diagnosed patients from clinical symptoms, serum thyroxine and TRAb, thyroid ultrasound and orbital computed tomography. Amplification of TCR beta CDR3 regions was performed using RNA transcripts as template. First-round RT-PCR targeting the TCR CDR3 was performed with the HTBI primer set. TCRdb re-called the multiplex PCR reads through MiXCR, storing one row per CDR3 protein. The sample lists around 350,000 distinct CDR3 sequences, about 14% occurring once. Material: blood. The chain couples TRBV10-3 to TRBJ1-1, with D uncertain. The clonotype originates from a woman between 25 and 40 years old with Graves' ophthalmopathy. Here the CDR3 reads CAIRARVPTEAFF. The CDR3 nucleotides read TGTGCCATCAGGGCGAGGGTGCCCACTGAAGCTTTCTTT.